Listed here are 28 T cell receptor beta chains from one sample, sequenced in a study of identical twins. A single record per CDR3 protein comes from TCRdb applying MiXCR to the 5' RACE reads. Of about 900,000 distinct CDR3 sequences in the sample, about 12% were seen once. The sample was also linked to a second study, of yellow fever vaccine responses in identical twins.

The sequenced sample consisted of PBMCs. The receptors here all came from a young woman in good health.

This clonotype showed up many times. The J gene is TRBJ2-1, the V gene TRBV24-1; perhaps TRBD2 as D (7 bases). Germline V gene lookup returns CDR1 KGHDR and CDR2 SFDVKD. The ends were cut back, 4 bases at V and 4 bases at J, with 10 bases in the middle. CDR3 length: 14 amino acids. The CDR3 region has the DNA TGTGCCACCAGTGACGGGGGGCTATACAATGAGCAGTTCTTC. Protein product: CATSDGGLYNEQFF.

The V gene is TRBV11-2, the J gene TRBJ2-3; D may match TRBD1 or TRBD2 (5 bases each). The V gene lost 0 bases and the J gene lost 2 bases, with 12 bases spanning the gap. CDR1 SGHAT and CDR2 FQNNGV come from the germline V gene. This CDR3 contains 16 residues. The CDR3 bases are TGTGCCAGCAGCTTAGAGAGGGGCGGGCTCACAGATACGCAGTATTTT. Translated: CASSLERGGLTDTQYF. The complete variable domain, with remaining parts taken from reference TRBV11-2 and TRBJ2-3, reads EAGVAQSPRYKIIEKRQSVAFWCNPISGHATLYWYQQILGQGPKLLIQFQNNGVVDDSQLPKDRFSAERLKGVDSTLKIQPAKLEDSAVYLCASSLERGGLTDTQYFGPGTRLTVL.

This clonotype was seen many times. J is TRBJ2-7 and V is TRBV12-3 or TRBV12-4; either TRBD1 or TRBD2 may supply D (5 bases each). The CDR3 is 13 amino acids. The ends were cut back, 8 bases at V and 2 bases at J, with 13 bases in the middle. DNA for the CDR3: TGTGCCAGCGGTCGGGACGGTCCCTACGAGCAGTACTTC. Residues: CASGRDGPYEQYF.

This chain's CDR3 is CASSYGSVASYEQYF. The CDR3 nucleotides read TGTGCCAGCAGTTACGGAAGCGTCGCATCCTACGAGCAGTACTTC. The chain uses TRBV6-5 and TRBJ2-7, with D uncertain. Deletions cut 2 bases from V and 1 base from J, with 12 bases between. CDR1 and CDR2 from the germline V gene are MNHEY and SVGAGI. The CDR3 covers 15 residues.

This clonotype was seen only a few times. The rearrangement joins TRBV10-3 to TRBJ2-7; 11 positions agree with TRBD2. V was clipped by 3 bases and J by 3 bases; unmatched bases: 1. The CDR3 consists of 14 residues. Looked up from germline, CDR1 is ENHRY and CDR2 is SYGVKD. The CDR3 is CAISETSGSYEQYF. The CDR3 nucleotides are TGTGCCATCAGTGAAACTAGCGGGAGCTACGAGCAGTACTTC.

The chain joins TRBV18 to TRBJ2-7; D call uncertain. Germline values: CDR1 KGHSH, CDR2 LQKENI. The CDR3 length is 13 residues. Trimming cost V 7 bases and J 3 bases, with 13 bases left between them. CDR3 sequence reads: CASFQGEVYEQYF. CDR3 nucleotide sequence: TGTGCCAGCTTCCAAGGCGAGGTCTACGAGCAGTACTTC.

V usage is TRBV19 and J usage is TRBJ2-1; maybe TRBD2 (6 bases). V gave up 5 bases and J gave up 9 bases, with 11 bases separating them. CDR1 and CDR2 from the germline V gene are LNHDA and SQIVND (reference sequence). CDR3 length: 12 residues. The CDR3 DNA reads as TGTGCCAGTAGTGGGGGGAGGATTGAGCAGTTCTTC. This codes for CASSGGRIEQFF.

This clonotype appeared a few times. The rearrangement joins TRBV29-1 to TRBJ1-1; D possibly corresponds to TRBD1 (5 bases). From germline, CDR1 is SQVTM and CDR2 ANQGSEA. V lost 4 bases and J 7 bases, leaving 19 bases between the germline ends. This CDR3 spans 14 amino acids. In DNA, the CDR3 is TGCAGCGTTGCCCGAGAGGGGTCTCACAGTGAAGCTTTCTTT. This codes for CSVAREGSHSEAFF.

In its sample, this clonotype was seen a few times. This rearrangement joins TRBV11-1 to TRBJ2-7; no firm D call. V lost 1 base, J lost 2 bases, and 9 bases lay in between. There are 14 residues in the CDR3. CDR1 and CDR2 (germline): SGHAT, FQDESV (reference sequence). The CDR3 loop reads CASSLDPRTYEQYV. In nucleotides, the CDR3 is TGTGCCAGCAGCTTAGACCCAAGGACCTACGAGCAGTACGTC.

On this clonotype itself: Given a much more abundant clone one base away, this may be a read error. This sequence joins TRBV7-2 and TRBJ1-2; maybe TRBD1 (5 bases). Germline CDR1 is SGHTA and CDR2 is FQGNSA. This CDR3 spans 16 amino acids. Trimming removed 5 bases from V and 6 bases from J, with 22 bases in between. This CDR3 reads CASSVSPGGGGNGYTF. CDR3 in DNA: TGTGCCAGCAGCGTCAGCCCCGGCGGGGGAGGTAATGGCTACACCTTC.

This clonotype was counted many times. The chain is built from TRBV2 and TRBJ2-3; 8 bases are a match to TRBD2. Losses at the gene ends were 6 bases for V and 5 bases for J; bases not matched to a gene: 16. This CDR3 is built from 17 residues. Germline V CDR1 and CDR2: SNHLY, FYNNEI. CDR3 residues: CASRPPPGGGRRDTQYF. CDR3 nucleotides: TGTGCCAGCAGACCCCCCCCGGGCGGGGGGAGGAGAGATACGCAGTATTTT. Variable domain in full (rest from reference TRBV2 and TRBJ2-3): EPEVTQTPSHQVTQMGQEVILRCVPISNHLYFYWYRQILGQKVEFLVSFYNNEISEKSEIFDDQFSVERPDGSNFTLKIRSTKLEDSAMYFCASRPPPGGGRRDTQYFGPGTRLTVL.

This clonotype has more than one count but fewer than ten. The CDR3 region has the DNA TGTGCCAGCAGCCAAGATAGGGTCCACGGGGAGACCCAGTACTTC. This sequence encodes CASSQDRVHGETQYF. This chain joins TRBV3-1 and TRBJ2-5; D uncertain. Germline assignment: CDR1 LGHDT and CDR2 YNNKEL (reference sequence). V shed 0 bases and J shed 5 bases, with 13 bases lying between them. The CDR3 covers 15 residues.

The sample holds many counts of this clonotype. This chain connects TRBV12-5 to TRBJ2-3; D unresolved. V dropped 1 base and J dropped 0 bases, with 5 bases sitting between them. The CDR3 runs to 14 residues. CDR1 and CDR2 from the germline V gene are LGHNT and FRNRAP. CDR3 loop: CASGLGGSTDTQYF. In nucleotides, the CDR3 is TGTGCTAGTGGTTTGGGAGGAAGCACAGATACGCAGTATTTT.

This clonotype was counted between two and nine times. DNA of the CDR3: TGTGCCAGCAGTTCCTCCTGGGACCGCAGTGGGACCCAGTACTTC. This encodes CASSSSWDRSGTQYF. V usage is TRBV6-5 and J usage is TRBJ2-5; perhaps D is TRBD1 or TRBD2 (5 bases each). Germline values: CDR1 MNHEY, CDR2 SVGAGI. The CDR3 runs 15 residues. The V end was cut by 4 bases, the J end by 7 bases, with 19 bases between.

This clonotype came up a few times. The rearrangement joins TRBV29-1 to TRBJ2-1; D might be TRBD1 or TRBD2, each matching 6 bases. The germline CDR1 and CDR2 sequences are SQVTM and ANQGSEA. V was shortened by 6 bases and J by 9 bases, with 15 bases between the two germline ends. This CDR3 has 12 amino acids. The CDR3 loop reads CSVVGGGFEQFF. In DNA form, the CDR3 reads TGCAGCGTCGTTGGAGGGGGATTTGAGCAGTTCTTC.

This clonotype was counted a few times. This rearrangement joins TRBV20-1 to TRBJ2-7; 12 nucleotides agree with TRBD1. This CDR3 is built from 15 residues. CDR1 DFQATT and CDR2 SNEGSKA come from the germline V gene (reference sequence). Trimming took 5 bases from V and 3 from J; bases not matched to a gene: 8. The CDR3 bases are TGCAGTGCTTTCGGAGGGACAGGGGGCTTCTACGAGCAGTACTTC. This translates into CSAFGGTGGFYEQYF.

The chain has TRBV20-1 and TRBJ2-5; TRBD2 aligns across 8 bases. This CDR3 comprises 17 residues. CDR1 and CDR2 from the germline V gene are DFQATT and SNEGSKA (reference sequence). V was clipped by 3 bases and J by 1 base; unmatched bases: 13. CDR3 sequence: CSAREFVRGASQETQYF. In DNA, the CDR3 is TGCAGTGCTAGGGAGTTTGTGCGGGGGGCTTCCCAAGAGACCCAGTACTTC.

V is TRBV10-2 and J is TRBJ2-6, with 10 positions matching TRBD1. Germline V gene lookup returns CDR1 WSHSY and CDR2 SAAADI. The CDR3 totals 18 residues. V lost 5 bases, J lost 3 bases, and 10 bases stayed unmatched. The CDR3 reads CASSRSPGTGVGANVLTF. The CDR3 DNA is TGCGCCAGCAGTCGGAGTCCCGGGACAGGGGTTGGGGCCAACGTCCTGACTTTC.

J is TRBJ1-6 and V is TRBV15, with D perhaps TRBD1 (5 bases). CDR3 length: 17 amino acids. Germline CDR1 is LNHNV and CDR2 is YYDKDF (reference sequence). Trimming pared 0 bases from V and 9 bases from J, leaving 18 bases between. As DNA, the CDR3 is TGTGCCACCAGCAGAGATCGAGGGACGACAATCGGTTCACCCCTCCACTTT. It translates to CATSRDRGTTIGSPLHF. Full variable domain (remainder filled in from reference TRBV15 and TRBJ1-6): DAMVIQNPRYQVTQFGKPVTLSCSQTLNHNVMYWYQQKSSQAPKLLFHYYDKDFNNEADTPDNFQSRRPNTSFCFLDIRSPGLGDTAMYLCATSRDRGTTIGSPLHFGNGTRLTVT.

The chain has TRBV5-6 and TRBJ2-3; TRBD2 matches at 7 bases. This CDR3 region has 17 residues. V was pared by 0 bases and J by 5 bases, with 12 bases of the junction left unmatched. CDR1 is SGHDT, CDR2 YYEEEE, per germline. CDR3 protein: CASSLGDLRERGDTQYF. The CDR3 bases are TGTGCCAGCAGCTTGGGGGATCTGCGGGAGAGGGGAGATACGCAGTATTTT.

The gene calls are TRBV4-1 and TRBJ2-7; D gene unclear. The CDR3 consists of 16 residues. The V gene's germline CDR1 is MGHRA and CDR2 YSYEKL. The V and J ends lost 1 base and 0 bases respectively, with 13 bases between them. The CDR3 protein is CASSQVLPVSSYEQYV. The CDR3, as DNA: TGCGCCAGCAGCCAAGTGTTACCGGTAAGCTCCTACGAGCAGTACGTC.

This clonotype was counted a few times. The chain links TRBV27 to TRBJ2-1; TRBD1 is a possible D gene (5 bases). Germline lookup yields CDR1 MNHEY and CDR2 SMNVEV (reference sequence). The ends were cut back, 7 bases at V and 4 bases at J, with 11 bases in the middle. The CDR3 extends over 13 amino acids. The CDR3 DNA sequence: TGTGCCAGCAAATTGACAGATTACAATGAGCAGTTCTTC. This gives the protein CASKLTDYNEQFF.

This clonotype was recorded at least ten times. The J gene is TRBJ2-1, the V gene TRBV6-1; a possible D gene is TRBD2 (7 bases). This CDR3 has 14 amino acids. Trimming took off 5 bases at V and 4 bases at J, with 12 bases between the two ends. Germline CDR1 is MNHNS and CDR2 is SASEGT. CDR3 residues: CASSRTRGYNEQFF. The CDR3 DNA is TGTGCCAGCAGTAGGACTAGGGGGTACAATGAGCAGTTCTTC.

In its sample, this clonotype was seen a few times. The rearrangement joins TRBV27 to TRBJ2-1; 8 positions match TRBD1. The CDR3 sequence is 14 residues long. Unmatched junction bases numbered 5, after V lost 3 bases and J lost 7 bases. Germline V CDR1 and CDR2: MNHEY, SMNVEV (reference sequence). The CDR3 DNA sequence: TGTGCCAGCAGTTTTCAGGGGGCAGGGAATGAGCAGTTCTTC. It translates to CASSFQGAGNEQFF.

The genes are TRBV6-6 and TRBJ2-7; 8 bases agree with TRBD2. J gave up 3 bases and V 7 bases, and 5 bases lay outside the gene matches. The CDR3 is made up of 13 amino acids. Germline V gene lookup returns CDR1 MNHNY and CDR2 SVGAGI (reference sequence). For the CDR3, the DNA is TGTGCCAGCAAGAGTAGCGGGAACTACGAGCAGTACTTC. It codes for CASKSSGNYEQYF.

This clonotype has only a few counts. This chain connects TRBV20-1 to TRBJ2-2; no reliable D call. Trimming left V 4 bases short and J 4 bases short, with 7 bases between. The CDR3 runs 12 residues. Germline V lookup: CDR1 DFQATT, CDR2 SNEGSKA (reference sequence). Written as DNA, the CDR3 is TGCAGTGCTACCCCTGCCACCGGGGAGCTGTTTTTT. Its translation is CSATPATGELFF.

The chain uses TRBV25-1 and TRBJ2-1; 10 bases are shared with TRBD2. With V trimmed by 1 base and J by 0 bases, 12 bases remained unmatched. The germline V gene has CDR1 MGHDK and CDR2 SYGVNS. The CDR3 is made up of 20 amino acids. CDR3 sequence (DNA): TGTGCCAGCAGTGAATCTTGGTTAGCGGGAGGCCCAAGCTCCTACAATGAGCAGTTCTTC. It yields the protein CASSESWLAGGPSSYNEQFF. Full variable domain (missing parts from reference TRBV25-1 and TRBJ2-1): EADIYQTPRYLVIGTGKKITLECSQTMGHDKMYWYQQDPGMELHLIHYSYGVNSTEKGDLSSESTVSRIRTEHFPLTLESARPSHTSQYLCASSESWLAGGPSSYNEQFFGPGTRLTVL.

The chain links TRBV6-4 to TRBJ2-3; 8 bases fit TRBD2. The CDR3 covers 15 residues. CDR1 and CDR2 from the germline V gene are MRHNA and SNTAGT. The J segment lost 3 bases and the V segment lost 3 bases, leaving 5 bases of the junction unmatched. The CDR3 is CASSEVAGSTDTQYF. The CDR3 DNA reads as TGTGCCAGCAGTGAAGTAGCGGGGTCGACAGATACGCAGTATTTT.